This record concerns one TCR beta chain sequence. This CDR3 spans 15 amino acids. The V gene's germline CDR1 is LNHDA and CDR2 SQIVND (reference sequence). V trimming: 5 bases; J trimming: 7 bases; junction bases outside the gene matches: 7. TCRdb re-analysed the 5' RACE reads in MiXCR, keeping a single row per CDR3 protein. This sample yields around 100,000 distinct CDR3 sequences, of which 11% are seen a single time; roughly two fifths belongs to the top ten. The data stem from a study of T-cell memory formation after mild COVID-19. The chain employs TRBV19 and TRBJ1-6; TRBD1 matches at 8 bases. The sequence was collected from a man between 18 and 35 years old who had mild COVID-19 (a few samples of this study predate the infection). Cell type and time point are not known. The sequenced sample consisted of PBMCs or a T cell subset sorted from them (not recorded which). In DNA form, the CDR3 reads TGTGCCAGTAGTGGAACAGGGGGTCTGAATTCACCCCTCCACTTT. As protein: CASSGTGGLNSPLHF.